The 15 T cell receptor beta chains below were found in one sample sequenced in a study of cytomegalovirus exposure and HLA in healthy donors. Primers included in the PCR were 60 Vbeta and 13 Jbeta primers. Profiled with immunoSEQ multiplex PCR; TCRdb holds only in-frame clones, not every one. The data show about 180,000 clones, 80% seen once. Sequencing input: PBMCs. The receptors shown here come from a man aged 35 to 55 in good health and CMV-seronegative.

This rearrangement joins TRBV18 to TRBJ1-1; TRBD1 is a possible D gene (6 bases). From germline, CDR1 is KGHSH and CDR2 LQKENI. The V end was cut by 3 bases, the J end by 4 bases, with 15 bases between. The CDR3 totals 15 residues. CDR3 bases: TGTGCCAGCTCACCCCCCGGGGGGCAGAGCACTGAAGCTTTCTTT. Translated, it gives CASSPPGGQSTEAFF. The full variable domain, its missing parts supplied by reference TRBV18 and TRBJ1-1, is NAGVMQNPRHLVRRRGQEARLRCSPMKGHSHVYWYRQLPEEGLKFMVYLQKENIIDESGMPKERFSAEFPKEGPSILRIQQVVRGDSAAYFCASSPPGGQSTEAFFGQGTRLTVV.

The V call is TRBV6-1, the J call TRBJ1-4, with D tentatively TRBD1 (5 bases). The CDR3 totals 15 residues. CDR1 is MNHNS, CDR2 SASEGT, per germline. V was trimmed by 6 bases and J by 4 bases, leaving 15 bases between them. CDR3 in amino acids: CASRGQRTLNEKLFF. Here the CDR3 DNA reads TGTGCCAGCAGGGGGCAGAGAACCCTTAATGAAAAACTGTTTTTT.

A few counts support this clone. The chain has TRBV6-1 and TRBJ2-1; maybe TRBD1 (6 bases). The CDR3 length is 13 residues. Germline CDR1 is MNHNS and CDR2 is SASEGT. Trimming took 8 bases from V and 5 from J, leaving 13 bases between them. CDR3 nucleotide sequence: TGTGCCAGCTCCCAACAGGGAGACAATGAGCAGTTCTTC. This translates into CASSQQGDNEQFF.

The chain employs TRBV6-4 and TRBJ1-4; the D gene is possibly TRBD1 (5 bases). The CDR3 sequence is 14 residues long. Germline-derived CDR1 and CDR2 are MRHNA and SNTAGT. The germline V and J ends were trimmed by 0 bases and 3 bases, with 5 bases remaining between them. The CDR3 reads CASSDSRANEKLFF. The CDR3 DNA reads as TGTGCCAGCAGTGACTCCAGGGCTAATGAAAAACTGTTTTTT.

This rearrangement joins TRBV30 to TRBJ1-1; the D gene is possibly TRBD1 (5 bases). The CDR3 is made up of 15 amino acids. Trimming took off 3 bases at V and 1 base at J, with 15 bases between the two ends. From germline, CDR1 is GTSNPN and CDR2 SVGIG (reference sequence). The CDR3 DNA is TGTGCCTGGAGCGCCGGGACTTGGGGGAACACTGAAGCTTTCTTT. This codes for CAWSAGTWGNTEAFF. Using reference TRBV30 and TRBJ1-1 for the parts outside the CDR3, the full variable domain is SQTIHQWPATLVQPVGSPLSLECTVEGTSNPNLYWYRQAAGRGLQLLFYSVGIGQISSEVPQNLSASRPQDRQFILSSKKLLLSDSGFYLCAWSAGTWGNTEAFFGQGTRLTVV.

The chain is built from TRBV19 and TRBJ1-5; D is possibly TRBD1 (5 bases). Germline values: CDR1 LNHDA, CDR2 SQIVND (reference sequence). The V end lost 7 bases, the J end lost 3 bases, and 13 bases lay between the germline ends. The CDR3 consists of 14 residues. CDR3 amino acids: CASTWQGNNQPQHF. CDR3 nucleotides: TGTGCCAGTACGTGGCAGGGAAACAATCAGCCCCAGCATTTT.

This chain links TRBV6-5 with TRBJ2-1; D is ambiguous. The germline CDR1 and CDR2 sequences are MNHEY and SVGAGI. V was cut by 6 bases and J by 7 bases, with 13 bases left in between. The CDR3 has 13 residues. The CDR3 reads CASSPLAANEQFF. As DNA, the CDR3 is TGTGCCAGCAGCCCACTGGCGGCAAATGAGCAGTTCTTC.

This clone was counted between two and nine times. The V gene is TRBV18, the J gene TRBJ2-2, with D possibly being TRBD1 (5 bases). CDR3 length: 16 amino acids. V lost 3 bases and J 0 bases, leaving 11 bases between the germline ends. Germline V CDR1 and CDR2: KGHSH, LQKENI. CDR3 sequence: CASSPPTDSNTGELFF. The CDR3 DNA follows: TGTGCCAGCTCACCTCCGACAGACTCGAACACCGGGGAGCTGTTTTTT.

This chain links TRBV5-1 with TRBJ2-5, with a possible D match to TRBD1 (5 bases). The length of the CDR3 is 13 residues. The V and J ends lost 0 bases and 3 bases respectively, with 6 bases between them. Germline loops: CDR1 SGHRS, CDR2 YFSETQ. The CDR3 spells CASSLGQKETQYF. CDR3 DNA sequence: TGCGCCAGCAGCTTGGGACAGAAAGAGACCCAGTACTTC.

This clone was counted between two and nine times. This chain connects TRBV7-2 to TRBJ2-1, with 8 bases lining up with TRBD1. The CDR3 runs 14 residues. Germline V gene sequence: CDR1 SGHTA, CDR2 FQGNSA. V was clipped by 5 bases and J by 10 bases; unmatched bases: 10. The CDR3 sequence: CASSRTDRAREQFF. CDR3 coding DNA: TGTGCCAGCAGCCGCACGGACAGGGCAAGGGAGCAGTTCTTC. Full variable domain (missing parts from reference TRBV7-2 and TRBJ2-1): GAGVSQSPSNKVTEKGKDVELRCDPISGHTALYWYRQSLGQGLEFLIYFQGNSAPDKSGLPSDRFSAERTGGSVSTLTIQRTQQEDSAVYLCASSRTDRAREQFFGPGTRLTVL.

This chain uses TRBV5-1 with TRBJ2-7; maybe TRBD2 (5 bases). The CDR3 runs 14 residues. V lost 5 bases and J 4 bases, leaving 16 bases between the germline ends. Germline V gene data show CDR1 as SGHRS and CDR2 as YFSETQ. DNA of the CDR3: TGCGCCAGCAGTTCTGAGGGCCGCGATTACGAGCAGTACTTC. Protein sequence: CASSSEGRDYEQYF.

This chain connects TRBV19 to TRBJ2-2, with a weak D call TRBD2 (7 bases). The CDR3 is 16 amino acids. V was trimmed by 0 bases and J by 7 bases, leaving 15 bases between them. Per germline, CDR1 LNHDA and CDR2 SQIVND (reference sequence). The CDR3 sequence: CASSIDRGGSRGELFF. CDR3 DNA sequence: TGTGCCAGTAGTATAGATAGGGGGGGCTCACGCGGGGAGCTGTTTTTT.

The rearrangement uses TRBV4-1 and TRBJ1-2; 10 bases are a match to TRBD1. CDR3 length: 16 amino acids. The J segment lost 8 bases and the V segment lost 4 bases, leaving 13 bases of the junction unmatched. Germline V gene lookup returns CDR1 MGHRA and CDR2 YSYEKL. The CDR3 DNA follows: TGCGCCAGCAGCCCAGAGGGACAGGGGAGGCGGTACGGCTACACCTTC. Encoded protein: CASSPEGQGRRYGYTF.

This chain links TRBV4-3 with TRBJ1-2; D gene unclear. The length of the CDR3 is 13 residues. The V end was cut by 0 bases, the J end by 7 bases, with 9 bases between. Germline CDR1 and CDR2: LGHNA and YSLEER. CDR3 DNA: TGCGCCAGCAGCCAAGATTGGGCCCCTGGCTACACCTTC. As protein: CASSQDWAPGYTF.

The chain carries TRBV10-3 and TRBJ1-2; TRBD1 aligns across 7 bases. CDR3 length: 13 amino acids. Germline loops: CDR1 ENHRY, CDR2 SYGVKD. V lost 6 bases, J lost 3 bases, and 4 bases stayed unmatched. In DNA form, the CDR3 reads TGTGCCATCAGGGGGGACAGATACTATGGCTACACCTTC. Translated: CAIRGDRYYGYTF.